Each of the 27 T cell receptor beta chains below was sequenced from the same sample in a study of graft-versus-host responses after intestinal transplantation. Libraries were prepared by immunoSEQ multiplex PCR; TCRdb keeps only in-frame clonotypes and omits some of them. The table records more than 80,000 clones, roughly four fifths of them present only once. Antigens of these TCRs are unknown. The sequencing used unstimulated CD8+ T cells sorted from spleen or lymph node cells, collected before intestinal transplant. These receptors were obtained from a human donor who received an intestinal transplant.

This clone has more than one count but fewer than ten. The rearrangement joins TRBV7-9 to TRBJ2-1; D is unclear. V lost 2 bases and J 0 bases, leaving 14 bases between the germline ends. The CDR3 length is 17 residues. Looked up from germline, CDR1 is SEHNR and CDR2 is FQNEAQ (reference sequence). The CDR3 region is CASSLYQLWSSYNEQFF. In DNA, the CDR3 is TGTGCCAGCAGCTTATATCAGCTCTGGAGCTCCTACAATGAGCAGTTCTTC.

The chain carries TRBV12-2 and TRBJ1-1; the table's D gene call, TRBD1, was not cross checked with the DNA. TRBV12-2 constitutes a pseudogene. The CDR3 is 13 residues long. CDR3 sequence reads: CASIRDKVTEAFF. In nucleotides, the CDR3 is TGTGCAAGTATCCGGGACAAGGTCACTGAAGCTTTCTTT.

The chain recombines TRBV5-4 with TRBJ2-3, with D possibly matching TRBD2 (5 bases). Trimming shortened V by 3 bases and J by 5 bases, and 13 bases separated the two germline ends. The CDR3 contains 14 residues. Germline assignment: CDR1 SGHNT and CDR2 YYREEE (reference sequence). CDR3 sequence (DNA): TGTGCCAGCAGCTCTGAGGGAATCGAAGATACGCAGTATTTT. Its protein product is CASSSEGIEDTQYF.

As DNA, the CDR3 is TGTGCCAGCAGTGTAGGGTCCCATAGCAATCAGCCCCAGCATTTT. It is translated as CASSVGSHSNQPQHF. The gene calls are TRBV2 and TRBJ1-5; unclear D gene. Germline assignment: CDR1 SNHLY and CDR2 FYNNEI. CDR3 length equals 15 residues. V lost 4 bases and J 0 bases, leaving 10 bases between the germline ends.

The chain has TRBV6-6 and TRBJ2-5; the D gene is possibly TRBD2 (7 bases). Trimming pared 10 bases from V and 5 bases from J, leaving 23 bases between. The CDR3 extends over 15 amino acids. Germline CDR1 reads MNHNY; CDR2 reads SVGAGI (reference sequence). The CDR3 loop is CATGASGQRRETQYF. The CDR3 DNA reads TGTGCCACTGGGGCTAGCGGACAGCGCCGGGAGACCCAGTACTTC.

This chain joins TRBV19 and TRBJ1-5; D ambiguous. The germline gives CDR1 LNHDA, CDR2 SQIVND (reference sequence). The CDR3 runs 14 residues. Trimming took off 10 bases at V and 0 bases at J, with 13 bases between the two ends. The CDR3 DNA reads TGTGCCACCGGGGAACAGAATAGCAATCAGCCCCAGCATTTT. It translates to CATGEQNSNQPQHF.

This chain uses TRBV10-3 with TRBJ1-1; TRBD1 matches at 9 bases. Germline CDR1 reads ENHRY; CDR2 reads SYGVKD. The junction had 9 bases not matched to a gene; V was cut back by 10 bases and J by 0 bases. There are 15 residues in the CDR3. The CDR3 is CATRQGDPMNTEAFF. The CDR3 DNA sequence: TGTGCCACGAGACAGGGGGATCCGATGAACACTGAAGCTTTCTTT.

This clone appeared a few times. The genes are TRBV5-4 and TRBJ2-7; D perhaps matches TRBD1 (6 bases). The ends were cut back, 1 base at V and 5 bases at J, with 13 bases in the middle. This CDR3 is built from 14 residues. Germline-derived CDR1 and CDR2 are SGHNT and YYREEE (reference sequence). The CDR3 DNA is TGTGCCAGCAGCTTGTCGCAGGGGCTAGACGAGCAGTACTTC. This codes for CASSLSQGLDEQYF.

The chain carries TRBV27 and TRBJ1-5; D unclear. Deletions cut 5 bases from V and 1 base from J, with 18 bases between. CDR1 and CDR2 from the germline V gene are MNHEY and SMNVEV (reference sequence). The CDR3 extends over 17 amino acids. The CDR3, as DNA: TGTGCCAGCAGTCCACGGACGGCGACCGAGAGCAATCAGCCCCAGCATTTT. Amino acid sequence: CASSPRTATESNQPQHF.

Of note for this clone: This CDR3 is also generated by other DNA sequences in the sample. The chain carries TRBV6-5 and TRBJ1-1, with D tentatively TRBD1 (6 bases). V lost 6 bases and J lost 1, with 9 bases in between. Looked up from germline, CDR1 is MNHEY and CDR2 is SVGAGI. There are 13 residues in the CDR3. This chain's CDR3 is CASSLTGNTEAFF. CDR3 DNA sequence: TGTGCCAGCAGCCTGACAGGGAACACTGAAGCTTTCTTT.

This chain uses TRBV7-2 with TRBJ1-1; TRBD1 might be the D (5 bases). Germline lookup yields CDR1 SGHTA and CDR2 FQGNSA. The V and J ends lost 5 bases and 4 bases respectively, with 14 bases between them. The CDR3 totals 14 residues. CDR3: CASSILDSRTEAFF. CDR3 sequence (DNA): TGTGCCAGCAGCATACTAGACAGTCGCACTGAAGCTTTCTTT.

J is TRBJ2-2 and V is TRBV7-3; D is possibly TRBD1 or TRBD2 (5 bases each). This CDR3 contains 16 residues. Trimming cost V 2 bases and J 0 bases, with 10 bases left between them. Germline values: CDR1 SGHTA, CDR2 FQGTGA. In DNA form, the CDR3 reads TGTGCCAGCAGCTTAGAAGGGGACCCGAACACCGGGGAGCTGTTTTTT. Translating it yields CASSLEGDPNTGELFF.

The J gene is TRBJ2-1, the V gene TRBV4-1; D remains unclear. The V end was cut by 4 bases, the J end by 0 bases, with 7 bases between. CDR3 size: 14 residues. Germline CDR1 is MGHRA and CDR2 is YSYEKL. CDR3 residues: CASSPTYSYNEQFF. CDR3 DNA: TGCGCCAGCAGCCCGACATACTCCTACAATGAGCAGTTCTTC.

The V gene is TRBV7-4, the J gene TRBJ2-2; the match to TRBD1 covers 7 bases. The length of the CDR3 is 14 residues. CDR1 SGHVT and CDR2 SQSDAQ come from the germline V gene. The V segment lost 6 bases and the J segment 7 bases; nucleotides outside the gene matches: 8. CDR3 nucleotides: TGTGCCAGCAGGCCGGGACAGAGAGACGGGGAGCTGTTTTTT. Protein: CASRPGQRDGELFF.

The CDR3 DNA sequence: TGTGCCAGTAGCGGCGGACCCTCCTACGAGCAGTACTTC. This translates into CASSGGPSYEQYF. This chain joins TRBV19 and TRBJ2-7, with no clear D. Germline values: CDR1 LNHDA, CDR2 SQIVND (reference sequence). V lost 6 bases and J lost 0, with 9 bases in between. This CDR3 spans 13 amino acids. The variable domain in full, with the rest retrieved from reference TRBV19 and TRBJ2-7, is DGGITQSPKYLFRKEGQNVTLSCEQNLNHDAMYWYRQDPGQGLRLIYYSQIVNDFQKGDIAEGYSVSREKKESFPLTVTSAQKNPTAFYLCASSGGPSYEQYFGPGTRLTVT.

A few counts support this clone. Other DNA sequences of this sample code for an identical CDR3. The chain links TRBV5-4 to TRBJ2-7, with 9 bases matching TRBD1. The CDR3 covers 17 residues. After removal of 4 bases from V and 3 bases from J, the junction contained 14 bases not matched to a gene. The germline gives CDR1 SGHNT, CDR2 YYREEE (reference sequence). The DNA of the CDR3 is TGTGCCAGCAGCCCTGGGACAGGGCCCCCTCAACTCTACGAGCAGTACTTC. Its translation is CASSPGTGPPQLYEQYF.

The chain links TRBV27 to TRBJ2-6, with 8 bases identical to TRBD1. Germline-derived CDR1 and CDR2 are MNHEY and SMNVEV (reference sequence). The ends lost 0 bases at V and 4 bases at J; junction bases unmatched: 14. The CDR3 runs 20 residues. CDR3 residues: CASSLSGQGDLISGANVLTF. CDR3 nucleotide sequence: TGTGCCAGCAGTTTATCCGGACAGGGTGATCTTATCTCCGGGGCCAACGTCCTGACTTTC.

The chain couples TRBV27 to TRBJ2-4; the D is unclear. The germline V gene has CDR1 MNHEY and CDR2 SMNVEV (reference sequence). Trimming stripped 7 bases from V and 0 bases from J, with 13 bases between. The CDR3 has 15 amino acids. The CDR3 reads CASKANGQAKNIQYF. For the CDR3, the DNA is TGTGCCAGCAAGGCGAATGGGCAAGCCAAAAACATTCAGTACTTC.

V is TRBV29-1 and J is TRBJ2-7; D remains ambiguous. Germline loops: CDR1 SQVTM, CDR2 ANQGSEA. V gave up 4 bases and J gave up 5 bases, with 9 bases separating them. This CDR3 region has 11 residues. The CDR3 DNA follows: TGCAGCGTTGGCCTGCAGAACGAGCAGTACTTC. This encodes CSVGLQNEQYF.

The genes are TRBV18 and TRBJ2-3; no clear D gene. Trimming left V 2 bases short and J 15 bases short, with 21 bases between. Germline V CDR1 and CDR2: KGHSH, LQKENI. The CDR3 runs 14 residues. The CDR3 sequence is CASSPSVPGRMQYF. The CDR3, as DNA: TGTGCCAGCTCACCATCCGTACCGGGTCGCATGCAATATTTT.

This clone turned up a few times. V gene TRBV27 combines with J gene TRBJ2-7, with D possibly TRBD2 on 6 matching bases. The germline CDR1 and CDR2 sequences are MNHEY and SMNVEV (reference sequence). The CDR3 sequence is 13 residues long. The V and J ends lost 8 bases and 2 bases respectively, with 13 bases between them. CDR3 amino acids: CASLGPGAYEQYF. In DNA, the CDR3 is TGTGCCAGCCTCGGACCGGGGGCCTACGAGCAGTACTTC.

This clone appeared a few times. V is TRBV10-3 and J is TRBJ1-1; 7 nucleotides agree with TRBD1. Germline CDR1 and CDR2: ENHRY and SYGVKD. The CDR3 consists of 15 residues. The J segment lost 0 bases and the V segment lost 2 bases, leaving 3 bases of the junction unmatched. The CDR3 DNA reads TGTGCCATCAGTGAGGCGGGACAGTTGAACACTGAAGCTTTCTTT. Amino acids: CAISEAGQLNTEAFF.

The genes are TRBV21-1 and TRBJ2-2; the D call in the table, TRBD2, was not verified against the DNA. TRBV21-1 is an annotated pseudogene. There are 14 residues in the CDR3. CDR3 amino acids: CASMRVLSTGELFF. The CDR3 region has the DNA TGTGCCAGCATGAGAGTCCTCTCTACCGGGGAGCTGTTTTTT.

This clone was seen more than once but under ten times. The chain uses TRBV4-1 and TRBJ2-7; TRBD1 aligns across 8 bases. The J segment lost 0 bases and the V segment lost 4 bases, leaving 8 bases of the junction unmatched. The CDR3 totals 16 residues. The germline CDR1 and CDR2 sequences are MGHRA and YSYEKL. CDR3 amino acids: CASSPLGQADSYEQYF. CDR3 DNA: TGCGCCAGCAGCCCTTTGGGACAGGCCGACTCCTACGAGCAGTACTTC.

V usage is TRBV19 and J usage is TRBJ1-5; D not certain. Germline V gene data show CDR1 as LNHDA and CDR2 as SQIVND (reference sequence). Trimming took 10 bases from V and 3 from J, leaving 10 bases between them. The length of the CDR3 is 12 residues. CDR3 loop: CATRALNQPQHF. The CDR3 DNA follows: TGTGCCACCCGGGCCCTCAATCAGCCCCAGCATTTT. Full variable domain (missing parts from reference TRBV19 and TRBJ1-5): DGGITQSPKYLFRKEGQNVTLSCEQNLNHDAMYWYRQDPGQGLRLIYYSQIVNDFQKGDIAEGYSVSREKKESFPLTVTSAQKNPTAFYLCATRALNQPQHFGDGTRLSIL.

On this clone: A junction boundary mismatches the germline segment, possibly from a read error. The chain combines TRBV7-7 with TRBJ2-7; tentatively, D is TRBD1 (6 bases). CDR3 length equals 13 residues. The germline V gene encodes CDR1 SSHAT and CDR2 FNYEAQ (reference sequence). DNA for the CDR3: TGTGCTAGCAGCCCAGAACAGGGCTACGAGCAGTACTTC. This codes for CASSPEQGYEQYF.

The chain is built from TRBV7-4 and TRBJ2-3; the match to TRBD2 covers 7 bases. The CDR3 runs to 15 residues. V shed 5 bases and J 3 bases; nucleotides not matched to a gene: 8. The germline V gene has CDR1 SGHVT and CDR2 SQSDAQ. The DNA for the CDR3 is TGTGCCAGCAGCCCGGATAGCGGGTTGACAGATACGCAGTATTTT. Protein product: CASSPDSGLTDTQYF.